The entry below gives a single TCR beta chain sequence along with its context. The same CDR3 is also encoded by other DNA sequences in this sample. V lost 1 base to trimming and J lost 2 bases, with 3 bases between them. Looked up from germline, CDR1 is LGHNA and CDR2 is YSLEER. This CDR3 region has 14 residues. These data are taken from a study of shared clonotypes between healthy human individuals. Assay: immunoSEQ multiplex PCR; the TCRdb copy retains only in-frame clones and omits some. The sample has around 1.5 million clones; 95% to 99% are singletons. The chain has TRBV4-3 and TRBJ2-6; D gene uncertain. The TCR comes from a man aged 25-45 years in good health. Sequencing was done on a sample of naive CD4+ T cells sorted from blood. Subset indicated: CD45RA+ positively selected. The CDR3 DNA follows: TGCGCCAGCAGCCAAGTAACTGGGGCCAACGTCCTGACTTTC. It translates to CASSQVTGANVLTF.